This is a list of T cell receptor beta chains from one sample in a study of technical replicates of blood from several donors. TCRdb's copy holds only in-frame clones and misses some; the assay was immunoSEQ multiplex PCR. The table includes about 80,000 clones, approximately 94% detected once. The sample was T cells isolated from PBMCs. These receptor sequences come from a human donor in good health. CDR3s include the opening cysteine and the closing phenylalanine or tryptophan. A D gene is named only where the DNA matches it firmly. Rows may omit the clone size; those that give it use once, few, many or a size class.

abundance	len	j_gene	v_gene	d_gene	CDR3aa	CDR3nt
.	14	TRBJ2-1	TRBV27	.	CASSLGRGYNEQFF	TGTGCCAGCAGTTTAGGTAGGGGGTATAATGAGCAGTTCTTC
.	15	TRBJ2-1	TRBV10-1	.	CASSEGDSAYNEQFF	TGCGCCAGCAGTGAGGGGGACTCGGCCTACAATGAGCAGTTCTTC
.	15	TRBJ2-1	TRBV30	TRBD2	CAWSPGLAGVNEQFF	TGTGCCTGGAGCCCAGGACTAGCGGGAGTTAATGAGCAGTTCTTC
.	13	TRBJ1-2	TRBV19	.	CASSPGNYYGYTF	TGTGCCAGTAGTCCAGGGAATTACTATGGCTACACCTTC
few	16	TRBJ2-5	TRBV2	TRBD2	CASSAGTSGLQETQYF	TGTGCCAGCAGCGCCGGGACTAGCGGGCTCCAAGAGACCCAGTACTTC
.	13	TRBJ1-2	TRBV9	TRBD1	CASGSGQGYGYTF	TGTGCCAGCGGGTCGGGACAGGGCTATGGCTACACCTTC
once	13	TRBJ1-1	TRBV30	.	CAWSVGFDTEAFF	TGTGCCTGGAGTGTCGGGTTCGACACTGAAGCTTTCTTT
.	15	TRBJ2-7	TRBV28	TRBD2	CASSPTSGRSYEQYF	TGTGCCAGCAGTCCAACTAGCGGGAGGAGCTACGAGCAGTACTTC
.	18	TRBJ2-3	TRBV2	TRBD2	CASSEFEREGLFTDTQYF	TGTGCCAGCAGTGAATTCGAGCGGGAGGGCCTATTCACAGATACGCAGTATTTT
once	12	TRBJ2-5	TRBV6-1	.	CASRVRGETQYF	TGTGCCAGCAGAGTCAGGGGAGAGACCCAGTACTTC
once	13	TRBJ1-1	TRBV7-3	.	CASSRDRGTEAFF	TGTGCCAGCAGCAGAGACCGGGGGACTGAAGCTTTCTTT
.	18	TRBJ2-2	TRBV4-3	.	CASSRNRDQVWDTGELFF	TGCGCCAGCAGCCGAAACAGGGATCAGGTGTGGGACACCGGGGAGCTGTTTTTT
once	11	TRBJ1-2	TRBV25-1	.	CASSYGETYTF	TGTGCCAGCAGTTACGGGGAGACCTACACCTTC
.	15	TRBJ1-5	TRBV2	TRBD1	CASIRDTGGNQPQHF	TGTGCCAGCATACGAGACACAGGGGGCAATCAGCCCCAGCATTTT
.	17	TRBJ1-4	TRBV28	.	CASSRLGGPITNEKLFF	TGTGCCAGCAGCCGTCTGGGGGGGCCGATAACTAATGAAAAACTGTTTTTT
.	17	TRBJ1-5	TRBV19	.	CASSNYRGLPLDQPQHF	TGTGCAAGTAGTAATTATCGGGGGTTGCCCCTAGATCAGCCCCAGCATTTT
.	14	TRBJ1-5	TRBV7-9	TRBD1	CASSSDRDLQPQHF	TGTGCCAGCAGCTCCGACAGGGACCTTCAGCCCCAGCATTTT
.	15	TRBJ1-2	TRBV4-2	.	CASSPLFGRGNGYTF	TGTGCCAGCAGCCCATTATTCGGCAGGGGAAATGGCTACACCTTC
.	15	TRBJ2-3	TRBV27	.	CASTLGGGSTDTQYF	TGTGCCAGCACCCTGGGAGGGGGTAGCACAGATACGCAGTATTTT
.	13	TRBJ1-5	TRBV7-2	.	CASRLDTNQPQHF	TGTGCCAGCAGATTGGACACTAATCAGCCCCAGCATTTT
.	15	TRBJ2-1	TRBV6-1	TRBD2	CASSELGSGNNEQFF	TGTGCCAGCAGTGAACTCGGTAGCGGGAACAATGAGCAGTTCTTC
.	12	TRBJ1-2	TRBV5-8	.	CASSLVQGGYTF	TGTGCCAGCAGCTTGGTACAGGGTGGCTACACCTTC
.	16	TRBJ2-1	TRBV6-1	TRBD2	CASSDYGTSGRIEQFF	TGTGCCAGCAGTGATTACGGGACTAGCGGGAGGATAGAGCAGTTCTTC
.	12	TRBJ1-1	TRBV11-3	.	CASSEEGVRAFF	TGTGCCAGCAGCGAGGAGGGAGTGAGAGCTTTCTTT
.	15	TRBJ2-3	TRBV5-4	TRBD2	CASSPLAGGSDTQYF	TGTGCCAGCAGCCCCCTAGCGGGAGGCTCAGATACGCAGTATTTT
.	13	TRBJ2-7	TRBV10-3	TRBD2	CAISEGTIYEQYF	TGTGCCATCAGTGAGGGGACTATCTACGAGCAGTACTTC